The following is a TCR beta chain sequence with its context. What it binds is not known. This specimen belongs to a study of monozygotic twins with inflammatory bowel disease. Findings and limits, study-wide: IBD patients had lower TCRbeta diversity (inverse Simpson) than healthy co-twins.

Germline V gives CDR1 MNHEY, CDR2 SMNVEV (reference sequence). The CDR3 consists of 13 residues. UMIs incorporating a 6-nucleotide sample barcode were appended by means of template switching. One entry per CDR3 protein, without DNA, is what TCRdb gives after re-calling the 5' RACE reads. This table holds hundreds of thousands of distinct CDR3 sequences. Without any T cell sorting, total RNA was isolated from whole blood. This receptor was identified in a human donor with ulcerative colitis or Crohn's disease, or a healthy co-twin of an affected twin (not recorded which). Specimen: blood. The V gene is TRBV27, the J gene TRBJ1-1; the TRBD1 assignment by TCRdb is unverifiable without DNA. CDR3 sequence: CASRRSGQTEAFF.